This TCR beta chain is drawn from a study of response to subunit inactivated influenza vaccine. CDR3 length: 14 residues. Between the trimmed V and J ends, which lost 1 base and 2 bases, there was a span of 9 bases. Germline lookup yields CDR1 SGHTA and CDR2 FQGNSA. General study points: After each seasonal influenza vaccination, few new T cells are recruited, the authors suggested.

TCRdb processed the RT-PCR reads anew with MiXCR; each CDR3 protein has one entry. The table lists 650,000 to 800,000 distinct CDR3 sequences, about 18% of them singletons, with about 11% in the top ten. This clonotype was counted many times. The antigen remains undetermined. This sequence joins TRBV7-2 and TRBJ2-7; unclear D gene. The receptor was derived from a man aged 45-65 years who received an inactivated influenza vaccine. The sample in question was PBMCs from blood, obtained 5 days after vaccination. CDR3: CASSLVASAYEQYF. The CDR3 DNA reads TGTGCCAGCAGCTTAGTTGCATCAGCCTACGAGCAGTACTTC.